Following are 22 T cell receptor beta chains from one sample sequenced in a study of T cell responses to AZD1222 COVID-19 vaccine (dated by TCRdb to the early 2020s). Reading the label with the study, this specimen's time point is: baseline before first vaccination. Libraries were constructed by the immunoSEQ multiplex PCR assay. The table comes from immuneACCESS by way of TCRdb, which keeps in-frame sequences with V and J called. Part of the clones is missing from these tables; in studies checked, under half for an unresolved V gene and the rest for unknown reasons. This sample comprises 100,000 to 120,000 clones, about 85% of them detected only once. The biggest ten clones account for around 1.6% of the sample. Sequencing used peripheral blood, obtained on day 0 of AZD1222 vaccination. These receptors were collected from an adult in good health.

The CDR3 DNA follows: TGTGCCAGCAGTACTAGCGGGGGGTTGGCCCAGTACTTC. It is translated as CASSTSGGLAQYF. The chain links TRBV11-3 to TRBJ2-5; 12 positions match TRBD2. Trimming removed 6 bases from V and 9 bases from J; junction bases left unmatched: 5. The length of the CDR3 is 13 residues. Germline V gene sequence: CDR1 SGHNT, CDR2 YENEEA.

The chain joins TRBV9 to TRBJ1-6, with D possibly being TRBD1 (5 bases). CDR1 and CDR2 from the germline V gene are SGDLS and YYNGEE. The V end was cut by 4 bases, the J end by 2 bases, with 19 bases between. The CDR3 consists of 18 residues. The CDR3 region has the DNA TGTGCCAGCAGCCGCCCTCCGGGGGAATGGCCCTATAATTCACCCCTCCACTTT. Translating it yields CASSRPPGEWPYNSPLHF.

V and J are TRBV30 and TRBJ1-2, with D perhaps TRBD1 (6 bases). There are 15 residues in the CDR3. Trimming shortened V by 6 bases and J by 0 bases, and 17 bases separated the two germline ends. Germline loops: CDR1 GTSNPN, CDR2 SVGIG (reference sequence). The CDR3 loop is CACTGQNLANYGYTF. The CDR3 DNA follows: TGTGCCTGCACAGGGCAGAACTTAGCTAACTATGGCTACACCTTC.

V is TRBV10-3 and J is TRBJ2-3; D not certain. CDR3 size: 13 residues. Per germline, CDR1 ENHRY and CDR2 SYGVKD. Trimming shortened V by 7 bases and J by 2 bases, and 10 bases separated the two germline ends. In DNA form, the CDR3 reads TGTGCCATCAAGGAGAGATCCACAGATACGCAGTATTTT. This translates into CAIKERSTDTQYF.

This chain uses TRBV19 with TRBJ2-7; weak D call: TRBD1 (5 bases). This CDR3 comprises 12 residues. V was shortened by 3 bases and J by 5 bases, with 8 bases between the two germline ends. Germline assignment: CDR1 LNHDA and CDR2 SQIVND (reference sequence). The CDR3 spells CASSIGANEQYF. The CDR3 DNA reads as TGTGCCAGTAGTATTGGGGCCAACGAGCAGTACTTC.

The CDR3 region is CASSEDIRETQYF. In DNA form, the CDR3 reads TGCGCCAGCAGTGAAGATATAAGGGAGACCCAGTACTTC. V and J are TRBV10-2 and TRBJ2-5, with no clear D. The CDR3 is 13 residues long. The ends were cut back, 3 bases at V and 5 bases at J, with 10 bases in the middle. Germline CDR1 reads WSHSY; CDR2 reads SAAADI.

The chain joins TRBV29-1 to TRBJ2-1, with D perhaps matching TRBD1 (6 bases). CDR3 length: 12 residues. The germline gives CDR1 SQVTM, CDR2 ANQGSEA. Here the CDR3 DNA reads TGCAGTACAGGGTCCTCCTACAATGAGCAGTTCTTC. Its translation is CSTGSSYNEQFF.

The gene calls are TRBV3-1 (or the pseudogene TRBV3-2) and TRBJ2-7, with TRBD2 matching over 14 bases. There are 16 residues in the CDR3. Germline CDR1 LGHDT, CDR2 YNNKEL (reference sequence). V gave up 4 bases and J gave up 6 bases; unmatched junction bases: 8. CDR3: CASSPLTSGGAVEQYF. The CDR3 nucleotides read TGTGCCAGCAGCCCTCTGACTAGCGGGGGGGCGGTCGAGCAGTACTTC.

The gene calls are TRBV2 and TRBJ2-2, with 8 nucleotides matching TRBD2. There are 15 residues in the CDR3. The germline CDR1 and CDR2 sequences are SNHLY and FYNNEI. The V and J ends lost 1 base and 4 bases, in that order; junction bases with no gene match: 2. CDR3 amino acids: CASSEGLAGTGELFF. In nucleotides, the CDR3 is TGTGCCAGCAGTGAAGGGCTAGCGGGCACCGGGGAGCTGTTTTTT.

The chain links TRBV2 to TRBJ2-7; D remains unclear. This CDR3 comprises 12 residues. Trimming left V 7 bases short and J 6 bases short, with 13 bases between. From germline, CDR1 is SNHLY and CDR2 FYNNEI. This chain's CDR3 is CASIRLTSEQYF. For the CDR3, the DNA is TGTGCCAGCATTCGTCTAACCTCCGAGCAGTACTTC.

This chain uses TRBV7-5 with TRBJ1-2; TRBD1, the D gene given by the table, was not confirmed from the DNA. TRBV7-5 is described as a pseudogene. This CDR3 spans 14 amino acids. CDR3 sequence reads: CVRSIGTAVDGYTF. CDR3 nucleotides: TGTGTCAGAAGCATAGGGACAGCCGTCGATGGCTACACCTTC.

This clone was counted a few times. The V gene is TRBV10-3, the J gene TRBJ1-4; possible D gene TRBD1, 5 bases. The CDR3 is made up of 14 amino acids. Trimming stripped 2 bases from V and 8 bases from J, with 12 bases between. Germline lookup yields CDR1 ENHRY and CDR2 SYGVKD. The CDR3 region has the DNA TGTGCCATCAGTGAGCGTGGGGCGGCGGAAAAACTGTTTTTT. Translating gives CAISERGAAEKLFF.

The rearrangement links TRBV7-8 to TRBJ1-2; D unclear. Germline V gene sequence: CDR1 SGHVS, CDR2 FQNEAQ. Between the trimmed V and J ends, which lost 0 bases and 2 bases, there was a span of 10 bases. The CDR3 totals 15 residues. CDR3: CASSLAGSKNYGYTF. The CDR3 DNA is TGTGCCAGCAGCTTAGCTGGGTCTAAAAACTATGGCTACACCTTC.

This chain joins TRBV6-5 and TRBJ1-3, with unresolved D. CDR3 length: 13 amino acids. Germline V lookup: CDR1 MNHEY, CDR2 SVGAGI. V lost 8 bases and J 3 bases, leaving 11 bases between the germline ends. This CDR3 is CASQEVRGNTIYF. The CDR3 region has the DNA TGTGCCAGCCAGGAGGTACGTGGAAACACCATATATTTT.

The chain uses TRBV29-1 and TRBJ1-4; D is undetermined. V was cut by 4 bases and J by 7 bases, with 16 bases left in between. Germline CDR1 and CDR2: SQVTM and ANQGSEA. The CDR3 loop spans 14 amino acids. CDR3: CSVGRVAPGEKLFF. CDR3 coding DNA: TGCAGCGTTGGTAGGGTCGCCCCGGGTGAAAAACTGTTTTTT.

This chain joins TRBV7-2 and TRBJ2-3; perhaps D is TRBD1 or TRBD2 (6 bases each). The CDR3 contains 15 residues. Per germline, CDR1 SGHTA and CDR2 FQGNSA. Trimming took 2 bases from V and 4 from J, leaving 13 bases between them. The CDR3 nucleotides are TGTGCCAGCAGCTTACGACTGGGGGGCGCAGATACGCAGTATTTT. Amino acid sequence: CASSLRLGGADTQYF.

This rearrangement joins TRBV5-1 to TRBJ1-2; no firm D call. CDR1 and CDR2 (germline): SGHRS, YFSETQ. The CDR3 has 13 residues. Trimming cost V 5 bases and J 4 bases, with 12 bases left between them. The CDR3 region has the DNA TGCGCCAGCAGATATGACGTCAGCTATGGCTACACCTTC. Amino acid sequence: CASRYDVSYGYTF.

This clone was seen just once. The V call is TRBV19, the J call TRBJ2-7; D may be TRBD1 or TRBD2 (5 bases each). Trimming removed 2 bases at V and 0 bases at J, with 11 bases between. CDR3 length equals 15 residues. From germline, CDR1 is LNHDA and CDR2 SQIVND (reference sequence). CDR3 residues: CASSIFGGGSYEQYF. Here the CDR3 DNA reads TGTGCCAGTAGTATATTTGGGGGTGGCTCCTACGAGCAGTACTTC. Full variable domain (missing parts from reference TRBV19 and TRBJ2-7): DGGITQSPKYLFRKEGQNVTLSCEQNLNHDAMYWYRQDPGQGLRLIYYSQIVNDFQKGDIAEGYSVSREKKESFPLTVTSAQKNPTAFYLCASSIFGGGSYEQYFGPGTRLTVT.

This rearrangement joins TRBV12-3 or TRBV12-4 to TRBJ1-1; no clear D. V lost 6 bases and J 5 bases, leaving 7 bases between the germline ends. This CDR3 spans 11 amino acids. The CDR3 DNA reads as TGTGCCAGCAGCGGGAGGACTGAAGCTTTCTTT. Its translation: CASSGRTEAFF.

The chain links TRBV30 to TRBJ1-2; TRBD1 might be the D (6 bases). The ends were cut back, 4 bases at V and 10 bases at J, with 25 bases in the middle. There are 15 residues in the CDR3. Germline lookup yields CDR1 GTSNPN and CDR2 SVGIG (reference sequence). The CDR3 DNA is TGTGCCTGGAACCCCCGCCTGGGGGGCCTTCAGAACTACACCTTC. Residues: CAWNPRLGGLQNYTF.

This chain joins TRBV23-1 and TRBJ1-1, with D perhaps matching TRBD1 (6 bases). TRBV23-1 falls under the ORF class, with uncertain function. Trimming removed 2 bases at V and 0 bases at J, with 16 bases between. This CDR3 is 17 amino acids long. The CDR3 region is CASSQTRGLLMNTEAFF. CDR3 DNA: TGCGCCAGCAGTCAAACCAGGGGACTTCTCATGAACACTGAAGCTTTCTTT.

The chain recombines TRBV6-1 with TRBJ1-1; D gene uncertain. The V end lost 1 base, the J end lost 0 bases, and 3 bases lay between the germline ends. From germline, CDR1 is MNHNS and CDR2 SASEGT. There are 13 residues in the CDR3. The CDR3 nucleotides read TGTGCCAGCAGTGAAGAAATGAACACTGAAGCTTTCTTT. As protein: CASSEEMNTEAFF.